This TCR beta chain was observed in a study of blood T cell repertoires in COVID-19. Study-level background: Italy, Spain and the United States were the sources of the convalescent and acute COVID-19 samples. The cDNA or gDNA used as material had been derived from T cells, B-cell-depleted T cells, or PBMCs.

Germline loops: CDR1 MDHEN, CDR2 SYDVKM. The CDR3 consists of 13 residues. V was cut by 6 bases and J by 7 bases, with 10 bases left in between. Across about two dozen US areas, participants ranged in age from 18 to 89 years. As handled by the study authors: The assay estimated nucleated cells by amplifying reference gene primers. Sequencing used immunoSEQ multiplex PCR; TCRdb keeps in-frame clones, though not all of them. For V, J and clone size, that table is used; D and trimming come from the DNA. The sample has around 250,000 clones, approximately 88% seen once. V is TRBV28 and J is TRBJ1-6; D is ambiguous. The source of this sequence is a woman aged 40 to 50 who had been exposed to COVID-19. The sample was PBMCs or T cells enriched from blood (not recorded which). Written as DNA, the CDR3 is TGTGCCAGCAGGCCTACCGGGAATTCACCCCTCCACTTT. Translating it yields CASRPTGNSPLHF. The full variable domain, rest sourced from reference TRBV28 and TRBJ1-6, is DVKVTQSSRYLVKRTGEKVFLECVQDMDHENMFWYRQDPGLGLRLIYFSYDVKMKEKGDIPEGYSVSREKKERFSLILESASTNQTSMYLCASRPTGNSPLHFGNGTRLTVT.